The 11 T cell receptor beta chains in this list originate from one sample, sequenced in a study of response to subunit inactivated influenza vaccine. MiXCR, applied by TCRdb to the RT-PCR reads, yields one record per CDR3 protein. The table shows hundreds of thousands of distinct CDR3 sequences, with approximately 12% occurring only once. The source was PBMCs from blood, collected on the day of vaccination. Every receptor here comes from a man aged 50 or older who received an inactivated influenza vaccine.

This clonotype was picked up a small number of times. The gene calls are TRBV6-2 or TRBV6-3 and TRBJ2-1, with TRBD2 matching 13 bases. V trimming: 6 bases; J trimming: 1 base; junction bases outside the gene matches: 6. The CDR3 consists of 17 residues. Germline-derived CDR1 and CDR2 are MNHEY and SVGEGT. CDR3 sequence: CASRGLAGIGSYNEQFF. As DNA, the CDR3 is TGTGCCAGCAGGGGACTAGCGGGAATTGGGTCCTACAATGAGCAGTTCTTC.

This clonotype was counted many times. The CDR3 is CASSLGDGGLYEQFF. The CDR3 DNA sequence: TGTGCCAGCAGCTTAGGGGACGGGGGTTTATATGAGCAGTTCTTC. The rearrangement uses TRBV7-2 and TRBJ2-1; D is possibly TRBD2 (6 bases). Trimming took off 1 base at V and 8 bases at J, with 15 bases between the two ends. The CDR3 sequence is 15 residues long. Germline CDR1 is SGHTA and CDR2 is FQGNSA.

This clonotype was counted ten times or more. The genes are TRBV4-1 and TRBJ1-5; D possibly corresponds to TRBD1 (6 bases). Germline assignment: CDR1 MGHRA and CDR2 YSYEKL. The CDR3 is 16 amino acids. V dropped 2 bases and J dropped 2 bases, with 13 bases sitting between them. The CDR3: CASSQSPGDGNQPQHF. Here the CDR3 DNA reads TGCGCCAGCAGCCAAAGCCCAGGGGATGGCAATCAGCCCCAGCATTTT.

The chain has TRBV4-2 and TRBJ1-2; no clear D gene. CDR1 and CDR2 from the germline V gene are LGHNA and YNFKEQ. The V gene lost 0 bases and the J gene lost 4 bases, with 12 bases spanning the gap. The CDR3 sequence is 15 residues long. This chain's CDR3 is CASSQDLVTPYGYTF. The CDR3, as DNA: TGTGCCAGCAGCCAAGATCTGGTGACACCCTATGGCTACACCTTC.

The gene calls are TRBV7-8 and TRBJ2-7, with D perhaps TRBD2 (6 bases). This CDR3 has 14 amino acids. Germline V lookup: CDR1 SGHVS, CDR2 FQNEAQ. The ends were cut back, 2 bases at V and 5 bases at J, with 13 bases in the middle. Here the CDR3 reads CASSLRRELHEQYF. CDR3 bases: TGTGCCAGCAGCTTAAGGCGGGAACTCCACGAGCAGTACTTC.

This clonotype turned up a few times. DNA for the CDR3: TGTGCCAGCAGTCAAACAGACAGGGCCTCCTACGAGCAGTACTTC. Residues: CASSQTDRASYEQYF. The chain uses TRBV6-1 and TRBJ2-7; 7 bases align to TRBD1. V lost 5 bases and J lost 0; bases outside the gene matches: 7. Germline CDR1 is MNHNS and CDR2 is SASEGT. The length of the CDR3 is 15 residues.

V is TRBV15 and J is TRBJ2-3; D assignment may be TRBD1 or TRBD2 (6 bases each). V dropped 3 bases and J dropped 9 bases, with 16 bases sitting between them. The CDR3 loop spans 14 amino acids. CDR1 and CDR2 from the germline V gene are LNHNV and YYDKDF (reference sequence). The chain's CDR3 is CATSRTPEGETQYF. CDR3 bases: TGTGCCACCAGCAGGACCCCGGAGGGGGAGACGCAGTATTTT.

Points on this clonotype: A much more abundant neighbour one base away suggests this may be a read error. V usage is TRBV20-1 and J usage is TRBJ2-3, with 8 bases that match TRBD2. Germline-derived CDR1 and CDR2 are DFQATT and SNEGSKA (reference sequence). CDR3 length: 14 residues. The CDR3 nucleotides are TGCAGTGCTAGAGCCGGGGGGGCATTAGATGCGCAGTATTTT. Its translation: CSARAGGALDAQYF.

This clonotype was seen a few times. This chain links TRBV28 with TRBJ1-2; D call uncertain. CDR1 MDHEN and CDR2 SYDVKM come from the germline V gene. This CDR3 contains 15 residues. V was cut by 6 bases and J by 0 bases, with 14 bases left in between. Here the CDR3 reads CASSRGGSANYGYTF. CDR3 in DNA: TGTGCCAGCAGCCGAGGAGGGTCCGCTAACTATGGCTACACCTTC.

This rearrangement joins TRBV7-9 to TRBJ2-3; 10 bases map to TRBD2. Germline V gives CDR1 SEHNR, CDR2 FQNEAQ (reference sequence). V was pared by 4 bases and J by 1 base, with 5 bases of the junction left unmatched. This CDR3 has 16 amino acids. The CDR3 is CASSSRTSGRTDTQYF. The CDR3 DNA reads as TGTGCCAGCAGCTCGAGGACTAGCGGACGCACAGATACGCAGTATTTT.

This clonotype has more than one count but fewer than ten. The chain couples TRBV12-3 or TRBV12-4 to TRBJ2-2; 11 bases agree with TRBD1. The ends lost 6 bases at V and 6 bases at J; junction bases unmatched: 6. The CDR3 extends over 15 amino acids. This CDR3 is CASSPGTGGAGELFF. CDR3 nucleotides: TGTGCCAGCAGCCCCGGGACAGGGGGGGCCGGGGAGCTGTTTTTT.